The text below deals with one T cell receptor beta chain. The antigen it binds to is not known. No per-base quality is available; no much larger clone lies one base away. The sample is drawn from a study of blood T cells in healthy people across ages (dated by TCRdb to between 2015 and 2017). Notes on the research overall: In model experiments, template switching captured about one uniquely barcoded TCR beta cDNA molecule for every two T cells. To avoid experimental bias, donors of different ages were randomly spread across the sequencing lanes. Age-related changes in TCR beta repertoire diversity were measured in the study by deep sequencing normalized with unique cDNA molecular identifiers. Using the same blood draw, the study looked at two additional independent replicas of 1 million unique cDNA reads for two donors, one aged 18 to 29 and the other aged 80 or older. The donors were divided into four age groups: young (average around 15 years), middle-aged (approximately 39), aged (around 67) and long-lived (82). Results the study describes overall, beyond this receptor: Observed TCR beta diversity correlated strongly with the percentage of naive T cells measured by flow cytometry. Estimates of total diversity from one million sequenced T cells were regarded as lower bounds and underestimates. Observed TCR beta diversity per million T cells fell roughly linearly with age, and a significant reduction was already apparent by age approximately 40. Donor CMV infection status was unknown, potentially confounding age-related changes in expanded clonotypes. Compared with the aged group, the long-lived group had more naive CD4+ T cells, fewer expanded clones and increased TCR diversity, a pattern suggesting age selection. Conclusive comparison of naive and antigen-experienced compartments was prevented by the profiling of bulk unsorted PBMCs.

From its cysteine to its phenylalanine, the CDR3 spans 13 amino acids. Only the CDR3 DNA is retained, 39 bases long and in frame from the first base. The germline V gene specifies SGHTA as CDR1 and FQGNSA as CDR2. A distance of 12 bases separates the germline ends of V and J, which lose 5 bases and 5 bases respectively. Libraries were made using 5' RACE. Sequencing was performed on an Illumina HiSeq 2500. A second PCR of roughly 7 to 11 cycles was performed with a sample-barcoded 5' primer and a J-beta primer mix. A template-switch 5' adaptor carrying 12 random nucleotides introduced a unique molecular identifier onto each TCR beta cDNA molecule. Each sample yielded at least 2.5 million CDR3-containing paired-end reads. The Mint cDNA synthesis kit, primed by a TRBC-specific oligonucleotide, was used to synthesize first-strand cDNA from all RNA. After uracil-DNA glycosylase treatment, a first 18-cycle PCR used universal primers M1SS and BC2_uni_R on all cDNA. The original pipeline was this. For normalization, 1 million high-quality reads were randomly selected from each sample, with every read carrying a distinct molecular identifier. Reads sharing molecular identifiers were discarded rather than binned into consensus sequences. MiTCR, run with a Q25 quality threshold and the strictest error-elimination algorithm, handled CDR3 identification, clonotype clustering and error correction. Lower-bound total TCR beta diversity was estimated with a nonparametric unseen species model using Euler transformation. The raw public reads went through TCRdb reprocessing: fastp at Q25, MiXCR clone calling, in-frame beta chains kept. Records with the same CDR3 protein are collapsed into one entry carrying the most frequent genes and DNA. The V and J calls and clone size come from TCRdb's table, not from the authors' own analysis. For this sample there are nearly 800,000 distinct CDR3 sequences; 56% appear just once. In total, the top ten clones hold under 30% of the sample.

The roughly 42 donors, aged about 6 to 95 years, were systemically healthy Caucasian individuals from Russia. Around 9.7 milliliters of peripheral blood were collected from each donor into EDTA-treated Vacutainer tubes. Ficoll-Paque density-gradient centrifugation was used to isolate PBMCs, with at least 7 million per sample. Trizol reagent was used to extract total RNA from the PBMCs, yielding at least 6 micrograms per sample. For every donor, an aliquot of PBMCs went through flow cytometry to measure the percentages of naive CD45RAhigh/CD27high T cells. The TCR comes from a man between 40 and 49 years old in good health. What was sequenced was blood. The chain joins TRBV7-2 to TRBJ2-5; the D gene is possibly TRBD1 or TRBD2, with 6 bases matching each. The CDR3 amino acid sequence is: CASSPQGRETQYF. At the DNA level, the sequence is TGTGCCAGCAGCCCCCAGGGGAGGGAGACCCAGTACTTC.